Presented here are 25 T cell receptor beta chains from one specimen sequenced in a study of cytomegalovirus exposure and HLA in healthy donors (dated by TCRdb to about 2017). Library preparation used the immunoSEQ multiplex PCR assay. For the multiplex PCR, a mixture combining 60 forward primers for TCR Vbeta segments and 13 reverse primers for TCR Jbeta segments was used. Imported from immuneACCESS, the table was reduced by TCRdb to in-frame sequences with V and J called. These copies leave out some clones; in studies compared against another copy, an unresolved V gene accounts for under half, and the cause of the remainder is not known. Counted in this sample were roughly 150,000 clones; approximately 80% of them appeared once. Of the sample, about 12% is held by the ten largest clones. Material: PBMCs. The receptors shown here come from a middle-aged man in good health and CMV-seropositive.

The chain carries TRBV5-1 and TRBJ2-5; TRBD2 might be the D (6 bases). CDR3 length: 14 residues. Trimming removed 3 bases from V and 2 bases from J, with 11 bases in between. Per the germline V gene, CDR1 is SGHRS and CDR2 is YFSETQ. CDR3 DNA sequence: TGCGCCAGCAGCTCGGGACTGGGACAAGAGACCCAGTACTTC. This sequence encodes CASSSGLGQETQYF.

V and J are TRBV19 and TRBJ2-5; D is possibly TRBD2 (5 bases). The CDR3 is made up of 14 amino acids. Looked up from germline, CDR1 is LNHDA and CDR2 is SQIVND (reference sequence). The germline V and J ends were trimmed by 5 bases and 3 bases, with 13 bases remaining between them. The CDR3 reads CASSRTGREETQYF. The CDR3 DNA sequence: TGTGCCAGTAGTCGCACCGGGCGGGAAGAGACCCAGTACTTC.

This clone was seen a handful of times. This chain joins TRBV11-1 and TRBJ2-7; 11 nucleotides align to TRBD1. The junction had 9 bases not matched to a gene; V was cut back by 5 bases and J by 6 bases. The CDR3 is 15 residues long. In germline, CDR1 is SGHAT, CDR2 FQDESV (reference sequence). CDR3 nucleotide sequence: TGTGCCAGCAGCCTTCAGGGGACAGGGGGTTTCGAGCAGTACTTC. Its translation is CASSLQGTGGFEQYF.

The V call is TRBV7-7, the J call TRBJ2-5; TRBD2 aligns across 12 bases. The CDR3 is 15 residues long. Germline CDR1 is SSHAT and CDR2 is FNYEAQ (reference sequence). V lost 1 base to trimming and J lost 5 bases; unmatched junction nucleotides: 2. CDR3 sequence reads: CASSLEGTSGETQYF. In DNA, the CDR3 is TGTGCCAGCAGCTTAGAGGGGACTAGCGGGGAGACCCAGTACTTC.

The V gene is TRBV4-1, the J gene TRBJ2-7, with 8 bases aligning to TRBD2. Looked up from germline, CDR1 is MGHRA and CDR2 is YSYEKL. J lost 4 bases, V lost 1 base, and 9 bases had no gene match. This CDR3 is 16 amino acids long. Here the CDR3 reads CASSQGGAGAAYEQYF. Here the CDR3 DNA reads TGCGCCAGCAGCCAAGGTGGAGCGGGAGCCGCTTACGAGCAGTACTTC.

About this clone itself: The junction and the germline gene differ at one end; a read error may be behind it. The rearrangement joins TRBV9 to TRBJ2-7; TRBD1 agrees at 9 bases. The CDR3 extends over 15 amino acids. Per the germline V gene, CDR1 is SGDLS and CDR2 is YYNGEE. CDR3 bases: TGTGCCTGCAGCGCAGCCGGGACAGGGACCTACGAGCAGTACTTC. Translating gives CACSAAGTGTYEQYF.

This clone has more than one count but fewer than ten. The chain employs TRBV5-1 and TRBJ2-7, with D tentatively TRBD1 (6 bases). The germline V gene has CDR1 SGHRS and CDR2 YFSETQ. The CDR3 runs 15 residues. V was cut by 4 bases and J by 9 bases, with 23 bases left in between. The CDR3 loop reads CASSTTGFGYDGQYF. The DNA for the CDR3 is TGCGCCAGCAGCACCACAGGGTTCGGCTACGACGGGCAGTACTTC.

This clone was counted once. An end of the junction does not agree with germline; a read error may underlie this. The CDR3 loop reads CASSPIGIKNSQYF. The CDR3, as DNA: TGTGCCAGCAGCCCCATCGGGATAAAAAACAGTCAGTACTTC. The chain uses TRBV9 and TRBJ2-4, with D possibly being TRBD2 (5 bases). In germline, CDR1 is SGDLS, CDR2 YYNGEE. The CDR3 has 14 residues. Full variable domain (missing parts from reference TRBV9 and TRBJ2-4): DSGVTQTPKHLITATGQRVTLRCSPRSGDLSVYWYQQSLDQGLQFLIQYYNGEERAKGNILERFSAQQFPDLHSELNLSSLELGDSALYFCASSPIGIKNSQYFGAGTRLSVL.

This sequence joins TRBV15 and TRBJ2-7; TRBD1 matches at 7 bases. CDR1 and CDR2 from the germline V gene are LNHNV and YYDKDF (reference sequence). V shed 3 bases and J 5 bases; nucleotides not matched to a gene: 7. The CDR3 runs 14 residues. CDR3 in amino acids: CATSRRQGHHEQYF. For the CDR3, the DNA is TGTGCCACCAGCAGGAGACAGGGCCACCACGAGCAGTACTTC.

This clone was seen a few times. The CDR3 bases are TGTGCCAGCAGCGTAGATCCGTTCACTTATGGCTACACCTTC. It encodes CASSVDPFTYGYTF. The rearrangement joins TRBV9 to TRBJ1-2; D is undetermined. This CDR3 is built from 14 residues. Germline CDR1 and CDR2: SGDLS and YYNGEE. Trimming stripped 0 bases from V and 5 bases from J, with 11 bases between.

The V and J genes are TRBV7-2 and TRBJ2-3; D may be TRBD1 (6 bases). Per the germline V gene, CDR1 is SGHTA and CDR2 is FQGNSA. Deletions cut 5 bases from V and 6 bases from J, with 9 bases between. The CDR3 extends over 12 amino acids. CDR3 region: CASSRRGDTQYF. CDR3 nucleotide sequence: TGTGCCAGCAGCCGTAGGGGGGATACGCAGTATTTT.

The gene calls are TRBV19 and TRBJ2-1; possible D gene TRBD2, 5 bases. Germline values: CDR1 LNHDA, CDR2 SQIVND (reference sequence). The length of the CDR3 is 11 residues. Trimming removed 3 bases at V and 10 bases at J, with 7 bases between. The CDR3 spells CASSIGEEQFF. CDR3 coding DNA: TGTGCCAGTAGTATCGGGGAAGAGCAGTTCTTC.

This clone was counted once. The gene calls are TRBV9 and TRBJ1-1; no firm D call. This CDR3 has 13 amino acids. The V gene lost 0 bases and the J gene lost 2 bases, with 5 bases spanning the gap. Germline V lookup: CDR1 SGDLS, CDR2 YYNGEE. In DNA form, the CDR3 reads TGTGCCAGCAGCGTAGGGACTAACACTGAAGCTTTCTTT. Encoded protein: CASSVGTNTEAFF.

V is TRBV6-5 and J is TRBJ1-4, with 10 bases matching TRBD1. CDR1 is MNHEY and CDR2 is SVGAGI in the germline V gene. Trimming at V came to 5 bases and at J to 5 bases, leaving 5 bases not matched to a gene. The CDR3 extends over 15 amino acids. The CDR3 nucleotides read TGTGCCAGCAGTAGGGGACAGGGGAGGAATGAAAAACTGTTTTTT. Amino acids: CASSRGQGRNEKLFF.

The J gene is TRBJ1-5, the V gene TRBV7-2; 7 bases line up with TRBD1. V lost 0 bases, J lost 2 bases, and 1 base stayed unmatched. Germline CDR1 is SGHTA and CDR2 is FQGNSA. This CDR3 region has 15 residues. For the CDR3, the DNA is TGTGCCAGCAGCTTAGCCACAGGGGGCAATCAGCCCCAGCATTTT. This encodes CASSLATGGNQPQHF. Drawing the rest from reference TRBV7-2 and TRBJ1-5, the complete variable domain is GAGVSQSPSNKVTEKGKDVELRCDPISGHTALYWYRQSLGQGLEFLIYFQGNSAPDKSGLPSDRFSAERTGGSVSTLTIQRTQQEDSAVYLCASSLATGGNQPQHFGDGTRLSIL.

In its sample, this clone ranks as medium-sized. The chain uses TRBV7-2 and TRBJ2-2; no firm D call. Trimming shortened V by 7 bases and J by 5 bases, and 8 bases separated the two germline ends. The CDR3 sequence is 12 residues long. Germline CDR1 is SGHTA and CDR2 is FQGNSA. The CDR3 sequence: CASNERTGELFF. In nucleotides, the CDR3 is TGTGCCAGCAATGAGCGAACCGGGGAGCTGTTTTTT.

The chain links TRBV23-1 to TRBJ2-7, with a possible D match to TRBD2 (5 bases). TRBV23-1 is noted as an ORF with a role that remains uncertain. The germline V and J ends were trimmed by 10 bases and 0 bases, with 16 bases remaining between them. The CDR3 sequence is 14 residues long. Written as DNA, the CDR3 is TGCGCCACCAGCCCCGGGAAGCCCTCCTACGAGCAGTACTTC. This codes for CATSPGKPSYEQYF.

The sample holds one count of this clone. This sequence joins TRBV4-1 and TRBJ1-2; a weak D match, TRBD1 (5 bases). The CDR3 contains 14 residues. Germline-derived CDR1 and CDR2 are MGHRA and YSYEKL. Trimming left V 4 bases short and J 4 bases short, with 13 bases between. The CDR3 DNA reads as TGCGCCAGCAGCCCGCGGGGGTTTGGCTATGGCTACACCTTC. Its translation: CASSPRGFGYGYTF.

The genes are TRBV6-5 and TRBJ2-5, with 7 bases that match TRBD2. CDR3 length: 13 amino acids. Losses at the gene ends were 9 bases for V and 7 bases for J; bases not matched to a gene: 11. CDR1 MNHEY and CDR2 SVGAGI come from the germline V gene. The CDR3 spells CASGAGVGGTQYF. CDR3 bases: TGTGCCAGTGGGGCGGGAGTAGGAGGGACCCAGTACTTC.

The rearrangement joins TRBV7-2 to TRBJ1-1, with a weak D call TRBD1 (5 bases). The CDR3 is 17 residues long. CDR1 is SGHTA and CDR2 is FQGNSA in the germline V gene. The V end lost 3 bases, the J end lost 1 base, and 18 bases lay between the germline ends. The CDR3 DNA reads as TGTGCCAGCAGCTTGAAGGGTTACTACCAGGGGAACACTGAAGCTTTCTTT. It codes for CASSLKGYYQGNTEAFF.

The chain is built from TRBV9 and TRBJ1-1, with D perhaps matching TRBD1 (6 bases). The CDR3 is 14 residues long. CDR1 SGDLS and CDR2 YYNGEE come from the germline V gene. The V end was cut by 0 bases, the J end by 5 bases, with 11 bases between. CDR3 sequence (DNA): TGTGCCAGCAGCGTAGGTAGGGGGACGACTGAAGCTTTCTTT. It is translated as CASSVGRGTTEAFF.

V usage is TRBV18 and J usage is TRBJ1-2; D gene uncertain. CDR1 is KGHSH and CDR2 is LQKENI in the germline V gene. CDR3 length equals 13 residues. Trimming stripped 3 bases from V and 5 bases from J, with 10 bases between. The CDR3 DNA follows: TGTGCCAGCTCACCCGAGGCTGGTTATGGCTACACCTTC. Its translation is CASSPEAGYGYTF.

The chain recombines TRBV23-1 with TRBJ2-7; the match to TRBD1 covers 12 bases. TRBV23-1 is an ORF, and what it does is uncertain. The CDR3 totals 17 residues. Losses at the gene ends were 4 bases for V and 4 bases for J; bases not matched to a gene: 11. CDR3 sequence reads: CASSPQTGQGATYEQYF. The CDR3 DNA is TGCGCCAGCAGTCCTCAAACGGGACAGGGGGCCACATACGAGCAGTACTTC.

This clone was observed a handful of times. V gene TRBV5-1 combines with J gene TRBJ2-2; maybe TRBD1 (6 bases). The germline CDR1 and CDR2 sequences are SGHRS and YFSETQ. Trimming took 4 bases from V and 7 from J, leaving 23 bases between them. This CDR3 has 17 residues. CDR3 nucleotides: TGCGCCAGCAGCCCCCTCCCGCCAGGGGAACTCCTCGGGGAGCTGTTTTTT. It encodes CASSPLPPGELLGELFF. Complete variable domain (other parts from reference TRBV5-1 and TRBJ2-2): KAGVTQTPRYLIKTRGQQVTLSCSPISGHRSVSWYQQTPGQGLQFLFEYFSETQRNKGNFPGRFSGRQFSNSRSEMNVSTLELGDSALYLCASSPLPPGELLGELFFGEGSRLTVL.

The rearrangement uses TRBV4-3 and TRBJ2-2, with 7 bases identical to TRBD2. The CDR3 is 14 residues long. In germline, CDR1 is LGHNA, CDR2 YSLEER. With V trimmed by 6 bases and J by 2 bases, 3 bases remained unmatched. In nucleotides, the CDR3 is TGCGCCAGCAGTCCGGGAGGTAACACCGGGGAGCTGTTTTTT. It encodes CASSPGGNTGELFF.